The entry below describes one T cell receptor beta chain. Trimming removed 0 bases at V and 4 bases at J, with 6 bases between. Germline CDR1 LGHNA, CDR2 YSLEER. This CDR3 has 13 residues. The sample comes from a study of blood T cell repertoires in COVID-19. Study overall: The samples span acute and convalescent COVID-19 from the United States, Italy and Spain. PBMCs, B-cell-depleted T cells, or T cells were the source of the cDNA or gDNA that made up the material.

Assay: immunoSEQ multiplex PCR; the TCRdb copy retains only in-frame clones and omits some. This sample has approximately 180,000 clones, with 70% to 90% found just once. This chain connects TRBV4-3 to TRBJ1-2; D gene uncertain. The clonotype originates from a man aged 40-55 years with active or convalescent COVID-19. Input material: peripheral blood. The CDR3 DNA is TGCGCCAGCAGCCAAGAAGCTTTCTATGGCTACACCTTC. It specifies CASSQEAFYGYTF.